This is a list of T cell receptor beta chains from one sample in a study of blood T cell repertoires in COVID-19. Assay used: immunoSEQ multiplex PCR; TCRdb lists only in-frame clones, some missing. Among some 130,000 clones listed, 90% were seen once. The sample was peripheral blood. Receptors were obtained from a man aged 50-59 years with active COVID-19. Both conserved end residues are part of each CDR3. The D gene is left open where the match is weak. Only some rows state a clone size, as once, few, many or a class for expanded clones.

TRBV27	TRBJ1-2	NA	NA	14	TGTGCCAGCAACGCGGGGAGGGGGACTCATGGCTACACCTTC	CASNAGRGTHGYTF
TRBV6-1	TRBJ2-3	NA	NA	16	TGTGCCAGCAGTGGATCTCCCACCAACAGGGCAGATACGCAGTATTTT	CASSGSPTNRADTQYF
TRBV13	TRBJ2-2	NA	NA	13	TGTGCCAGCAGCTTACAGGTTGTCGGGGAGCTGTTTTTT	CASSLQVVGELFF
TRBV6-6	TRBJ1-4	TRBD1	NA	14	TGTGCCAGCAGTAGGGGACAGGGCAATGAAAAACTGTTTTTT	CASSRGQGNEKLFF
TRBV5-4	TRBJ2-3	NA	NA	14	TGTGCCAGCAGCTTCGGGGGGCCGGGAGATACGCAGTATTTT	CASSFGGPGDTQYF
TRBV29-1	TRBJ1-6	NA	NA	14	TGCAGCGTTCCTAACAGGGACCATAATTCACCCCTCCACTTT	CSVPNRDHNSPLHF
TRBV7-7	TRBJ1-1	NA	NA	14	TGTGCCAGCAGCGCATTGGAGGCGGGCACTGAAGCTTTCTTT	CASSALEAGTEAFF
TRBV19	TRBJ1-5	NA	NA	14	TGTGCCAGTAGAGGGGGGGGTTCCCTACAGCCCCAGCATTTT	CASRGGGSLQPQHF
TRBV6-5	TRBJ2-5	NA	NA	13	TGTGCCAGCAGAGACGGGACAATTAGGACCCAGTACTTC	CASRDGTIRTQYF
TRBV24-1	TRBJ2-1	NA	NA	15	TGTGCCACCAGTGACCGACAGGGCCCGGGGGATGAGCAGTTCTTC	CATSDRQGPGDEQFF
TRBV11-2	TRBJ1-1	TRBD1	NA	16	TGTGCCAGCAGCTTAGACCCGGGACAGGGGAACACTGAAGCTTTCTTT	CASSLDPGQGNTEAFF
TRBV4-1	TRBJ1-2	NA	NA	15	TGCGCCAGCAGCCATCCAGGGAGGGGCGGCTATGGCTACACCTTC	CASSHPGRGGYGYTF
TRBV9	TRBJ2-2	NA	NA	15	TGTGCCAGCAGCGCCTTGGACAGGAACACCGGGGAGCTGTTTTTT	CASSALDRNTGELFF
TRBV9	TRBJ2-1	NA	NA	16	TGTGCCAGCAGCGTAGCTACTGGTACAGGTAGGGATGAGCAGTTCTTC	CASSVATGTGRDEQFF
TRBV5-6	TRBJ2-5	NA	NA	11	TGTGCCAGCAGCTTGGGAGGGACCCAGTACTTC	CASSLGGTQYF
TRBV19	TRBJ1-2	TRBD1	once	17	TGTGCCAGTAGTATGGGACAGGGGGCTTTCCCGAACTATGGCTACACCTTC	CASSMGQGAFPNYGYTF
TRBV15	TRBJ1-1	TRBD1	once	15	TGTGCCACCATCAAGTCCGGGACAGGGGAAACTGAAGCTTTCTTT	CATIKSGTGETEAFF
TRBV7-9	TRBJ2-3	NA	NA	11	TGTGCCAGCAGCTTAGTTCAGTCTCAGTATTTT	CASSLVQSQYF
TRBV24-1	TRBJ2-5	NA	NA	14	TGTGCCACCAGTGACCCTTGGGGAGGAGAGACCCAGTACTTC	CATSDPWGGETQYF
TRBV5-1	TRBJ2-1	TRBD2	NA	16	TGCGCCAGCAGCAAACTAGCGGGAGTTTCGTACGATGAGCAGTTCTTC	CASSKLAGVSYDEQFF
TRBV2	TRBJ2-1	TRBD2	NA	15	TGTGCCAGCAGGGCGGGACTAGCGGGGGCGGTTGAGCAGTTCTTC	CASRAGLAGAVEQFF
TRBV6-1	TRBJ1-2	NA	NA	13	TGTGCCAGCAGTGAGTACAGGGCGCCAGGCTACACCTTC	CASSEYRAPGYTF
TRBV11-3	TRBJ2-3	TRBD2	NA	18	TGTGCCAGCAGCTTACGAGTGGCGGGAGGAATTGGCACAGATACGCAGTATTTT	CASSLRVAGGIGTDTQYF
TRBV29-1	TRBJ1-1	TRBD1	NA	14	TGCAGCGTTAAGACCCTACAGGGGTACACTGAAGCTTTCTTT	CSVKTLQGYTEAFF